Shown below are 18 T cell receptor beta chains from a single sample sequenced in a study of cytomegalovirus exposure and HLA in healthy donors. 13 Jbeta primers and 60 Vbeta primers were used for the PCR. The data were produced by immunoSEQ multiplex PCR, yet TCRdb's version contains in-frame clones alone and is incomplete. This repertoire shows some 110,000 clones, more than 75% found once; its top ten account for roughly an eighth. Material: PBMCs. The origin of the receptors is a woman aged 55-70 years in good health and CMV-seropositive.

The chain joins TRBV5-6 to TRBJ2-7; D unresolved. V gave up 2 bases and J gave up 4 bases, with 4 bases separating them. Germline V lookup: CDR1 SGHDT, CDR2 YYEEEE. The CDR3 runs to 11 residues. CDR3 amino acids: CASSFGYEQYF. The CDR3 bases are TGTGCCAGCAGCTTCGGGTACGAGCAGTACTTC.

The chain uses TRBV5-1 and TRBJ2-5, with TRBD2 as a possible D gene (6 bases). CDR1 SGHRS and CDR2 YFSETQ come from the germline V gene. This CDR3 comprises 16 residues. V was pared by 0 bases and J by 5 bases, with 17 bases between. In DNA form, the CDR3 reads TGCGCCAGCAGCTTGGAAGGGGTTACTAGCAGGGAGACCCAGTACTTC. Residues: CASSLEGVTSRETQYF.

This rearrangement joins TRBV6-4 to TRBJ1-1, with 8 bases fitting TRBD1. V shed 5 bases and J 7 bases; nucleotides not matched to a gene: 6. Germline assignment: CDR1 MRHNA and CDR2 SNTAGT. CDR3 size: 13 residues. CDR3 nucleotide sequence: TGTGCCAGCAGTTCAGAACAGGGGGGTGAAGCTTTCTTT. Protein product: CASSSEQGGEAFF.

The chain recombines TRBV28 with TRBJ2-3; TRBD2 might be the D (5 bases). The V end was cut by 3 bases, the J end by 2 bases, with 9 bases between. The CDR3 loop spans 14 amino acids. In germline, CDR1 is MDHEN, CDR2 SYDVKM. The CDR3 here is CASSFPRDTDTQYF. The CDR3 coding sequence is TGTGCCAGCAGTTTCCCCCGGGACACAGATACGCAGTATTTT.

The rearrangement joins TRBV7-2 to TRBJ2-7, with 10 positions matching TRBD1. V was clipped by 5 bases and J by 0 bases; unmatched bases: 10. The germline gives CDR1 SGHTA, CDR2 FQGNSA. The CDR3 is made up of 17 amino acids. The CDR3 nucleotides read TGTGCCAGCAGCGCTAATGACAGGGGGCGAAGCTCCTACGAGCAGTACTTC. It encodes CASSANDRGRSSYEQYF. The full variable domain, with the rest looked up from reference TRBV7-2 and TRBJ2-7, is GAGVSQSPSNKVTEKGKDVELRCDPISGHTALYWYRQSLGQGLEFLIYFQGNSAPDKSGLPSDRFSAERTGGSVSTLTIQRTQQEDSAVYLCASSANDRGRSSYEQYFGPGTRLTVT.

The CDR3: CASTPSPRAPYEQYF. DNA for the CDR3: TGTGCCAGCACCCCGAGTCCCAGGGCCCCCTACGAGCAGTACTTC. The rearrangement uses TRBV2 and TRBJ2-5; the D gene is possibly TRBD1 (5 bases). The J call is in doubt because the DNA end fits TRBJ2-7 better. CDR1 is SNHLY and CDR2 is FYNNEI in the germline V gene. This CDR3 is built from 15 residues.

DNA of the CDR3: TGTGCCAGCAGTCGAACGTTCGACAGTAACTATGGCTACACCTTC. Translating gives CASSRTFDSNYGYTF. V usage is TRBV6-5 and J usage is TRBJ1-2, with a possible D match to TRBD1 (5 bases). CDR1 and CDR2 from the germline V gene are MNHEY and SVGAGI. Trimming took 5 bases from V and 1 from J, leaving 14 bases between them. CDR3 length equals 15 residues.

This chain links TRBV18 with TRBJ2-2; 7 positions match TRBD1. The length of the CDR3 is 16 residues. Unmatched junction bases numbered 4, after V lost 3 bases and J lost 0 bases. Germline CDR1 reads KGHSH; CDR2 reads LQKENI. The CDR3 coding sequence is TGTGCCAGCTCACCTTCCGGACAGGCGAACACCGGGGAGCTGTTTTTT. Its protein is CASSPSGQANTGELFF.

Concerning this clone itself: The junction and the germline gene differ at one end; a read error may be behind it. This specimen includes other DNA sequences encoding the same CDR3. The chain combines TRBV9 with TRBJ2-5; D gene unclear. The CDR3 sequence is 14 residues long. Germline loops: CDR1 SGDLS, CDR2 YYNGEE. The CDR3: CASSVDRAIETQYF. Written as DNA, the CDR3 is TGCGCCAGCAGCGTAGACCGAGCGATCGAGACCCAGTACTTC.

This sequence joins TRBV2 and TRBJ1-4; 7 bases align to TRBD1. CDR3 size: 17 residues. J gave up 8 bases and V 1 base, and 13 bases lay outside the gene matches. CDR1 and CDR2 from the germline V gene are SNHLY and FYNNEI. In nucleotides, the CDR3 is TGTGCCAGCAGTGAAGGACAGGGAAGTTTTGTCGGAGAAAAACTGTTTTTT. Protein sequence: CASSEGQGSFVGEKLFF.

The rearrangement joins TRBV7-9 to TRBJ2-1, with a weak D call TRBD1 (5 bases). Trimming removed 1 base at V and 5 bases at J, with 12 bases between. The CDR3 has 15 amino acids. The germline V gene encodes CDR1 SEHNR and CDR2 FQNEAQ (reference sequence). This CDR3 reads CASSLGRARNNEQFF. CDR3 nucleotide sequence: TGTGCCAGCAGCTTAGGCAGGGCTCGGAACAATGAGCAGTTCTTC.

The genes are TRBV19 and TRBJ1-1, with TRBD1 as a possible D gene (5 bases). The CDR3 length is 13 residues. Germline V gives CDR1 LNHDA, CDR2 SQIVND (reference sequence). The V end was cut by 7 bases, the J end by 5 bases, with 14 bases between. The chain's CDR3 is CASNSQGKTEAFF. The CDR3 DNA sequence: TGTGCCAGTAACTCGCAGGGAAAAACTGAAGCTTTCTTT.

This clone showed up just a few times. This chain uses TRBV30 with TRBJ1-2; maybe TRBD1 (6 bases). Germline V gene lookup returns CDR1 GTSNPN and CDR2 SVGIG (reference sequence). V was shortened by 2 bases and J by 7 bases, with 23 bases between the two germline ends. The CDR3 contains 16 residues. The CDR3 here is CAWSFPTGGLIGGYTF. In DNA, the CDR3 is TGTGCCTGGAGTTTTCCGACAGGAGGCCTAATAGGTGGCTACACCTTC. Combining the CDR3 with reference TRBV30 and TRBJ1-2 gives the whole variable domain SQTIHQWPATLVQPVGSPLSLECTVEGTSNPNLYWYRQAAGRGLQLLFYSVGIGQISSEVPQNLSASRPQDRQFILSSKKLLLSDSGFYLCAWSFPTGGLIGGYTFGSGTRLTVV.

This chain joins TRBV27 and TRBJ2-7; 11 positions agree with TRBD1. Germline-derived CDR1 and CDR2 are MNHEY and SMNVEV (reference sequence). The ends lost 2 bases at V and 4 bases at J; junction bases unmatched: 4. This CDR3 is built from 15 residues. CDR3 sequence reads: CASSLAGTGGYEQYF. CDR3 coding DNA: TGTGCCAGCAGTTTAGCCGGGACAGGGGGGTACGAGCAGTACTTC.

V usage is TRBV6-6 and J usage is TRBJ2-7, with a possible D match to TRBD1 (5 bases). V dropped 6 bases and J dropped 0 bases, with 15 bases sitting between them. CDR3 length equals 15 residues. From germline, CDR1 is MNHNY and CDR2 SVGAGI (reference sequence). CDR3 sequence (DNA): TGTGCCAGCAGCCCACCTGGGGCCAGCTCCTACGAGCAGTACTTC. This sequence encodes CASSPPGASSYEQYF.

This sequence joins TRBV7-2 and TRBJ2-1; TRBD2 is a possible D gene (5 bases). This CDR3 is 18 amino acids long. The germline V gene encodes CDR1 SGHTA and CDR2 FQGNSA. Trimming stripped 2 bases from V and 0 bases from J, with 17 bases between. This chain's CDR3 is CASSLSSGGLLSYNEQFF. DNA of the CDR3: TGTGCCAGCAGCTTATCATCAGGAGGCCTCCTCTCCTACAATGAGCAGTTCTTC.

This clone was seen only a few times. CDR3 coding DNA: TGCGCCAGCAGTCTGGACTGGAACACCGGGGAGCTGTTTTTT. Translated, it gives CASSLDWNTGELFF. This chain uses TRBV10-2 with TRBJ2-2, with a possible D match to TRBD2 (5 bases). The CDR3 loop spans 14 amino acids. CDR1 and CDR2 (germline): WSHSY, SAAADI. V was clipped by 5 bases and J by 1 base, with 8 bases between them.

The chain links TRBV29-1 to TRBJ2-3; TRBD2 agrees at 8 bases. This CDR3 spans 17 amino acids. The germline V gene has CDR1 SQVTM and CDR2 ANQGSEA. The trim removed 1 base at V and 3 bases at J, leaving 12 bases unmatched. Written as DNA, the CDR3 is TGCAGCGTTGAAGGCCGGTCCGGGACTAGGCGTACAGATACGCAGTATTTT. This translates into CSVEGRSGTRRTDTQYF.